This TCR beta chain emerged from a study of blood T cells in healthy people across ages. Together with a sample-barcoded 5' primer, a J-beta primer mix was included in a second PCR lasting about 7 to 11 cycles. TCRdb re-derived calls from the 5' RACE reads in MiXCR, one entry per CDR3 protein. The data contain about 1.5 million distinct CDR3 sequences, roughly two fifths of them singletons. The length of the CDR3 is 15 residues. V was pared by 1 base and J by 0 bases, with 8 bases between. From germline, CDR1 is SGHRS and CDR2 YFSETQ. The chain uses TRBV5-1 and TRBJ1-3; the D is unclear. The source of this sequence is a woman aged 18-29 years in good health. The sequenced sample consisted of blood. This CDR3 is CASSLSGPSGNTIYF. The DNA for the CDR3 is TGCGCCAGCAGCTTGTCAGGTCCCTCTGGAAACACCATATATTTT.